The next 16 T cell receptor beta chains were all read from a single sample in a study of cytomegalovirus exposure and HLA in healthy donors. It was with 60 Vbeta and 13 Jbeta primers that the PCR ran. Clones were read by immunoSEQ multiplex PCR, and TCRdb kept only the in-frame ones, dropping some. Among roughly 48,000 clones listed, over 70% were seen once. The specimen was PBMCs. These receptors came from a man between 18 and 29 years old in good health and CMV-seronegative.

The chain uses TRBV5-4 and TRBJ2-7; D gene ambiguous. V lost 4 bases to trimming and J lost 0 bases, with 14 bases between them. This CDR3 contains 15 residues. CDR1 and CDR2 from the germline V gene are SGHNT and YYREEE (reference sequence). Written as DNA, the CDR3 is TGTGCCAGCAGCCCGGCCGTGCCGGGCTCCTACGAGCAGTACTTC. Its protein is CASSPAVPGSYEQYF.

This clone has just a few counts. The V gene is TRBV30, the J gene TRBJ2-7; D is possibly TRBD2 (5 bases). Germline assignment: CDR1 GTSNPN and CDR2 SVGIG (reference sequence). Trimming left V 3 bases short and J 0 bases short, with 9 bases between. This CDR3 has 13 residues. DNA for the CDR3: TGTGCCTGGAGGGACTCAAGCTCCTACGAGCAGTACTTC. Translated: CAWRDSSSYEQYF.

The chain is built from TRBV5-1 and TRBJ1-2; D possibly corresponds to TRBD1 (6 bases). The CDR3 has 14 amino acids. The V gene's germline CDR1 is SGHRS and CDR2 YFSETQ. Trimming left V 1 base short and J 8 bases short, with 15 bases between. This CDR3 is CASSLLSQGEGYTF. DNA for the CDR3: TGCGCCAGCAGCTTGTTGTCACAGGGCGAGGGCTACACCTTC.

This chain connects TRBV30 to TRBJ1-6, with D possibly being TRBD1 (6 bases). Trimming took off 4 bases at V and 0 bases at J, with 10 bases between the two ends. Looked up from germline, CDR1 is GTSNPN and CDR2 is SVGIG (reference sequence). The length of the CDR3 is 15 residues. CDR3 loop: CAWIQGSSYNSPLHF. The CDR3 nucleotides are TGTGCCTGGATCCAGGGGAGCTCCTATAATTCACCCCTCCACTTT.

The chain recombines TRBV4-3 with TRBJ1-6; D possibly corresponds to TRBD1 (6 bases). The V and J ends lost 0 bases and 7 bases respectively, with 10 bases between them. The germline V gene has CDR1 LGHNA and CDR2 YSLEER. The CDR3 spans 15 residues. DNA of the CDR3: TGCGCCAGCAGCCAAGATCGGGGACACAATTCACCCCTCCACTTT. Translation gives CASSQDRGHNSPLHF.

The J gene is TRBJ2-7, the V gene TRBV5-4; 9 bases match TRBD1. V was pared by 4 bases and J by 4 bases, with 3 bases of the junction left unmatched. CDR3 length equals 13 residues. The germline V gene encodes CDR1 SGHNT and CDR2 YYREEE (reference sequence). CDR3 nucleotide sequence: TGTGCCAGCAGCCGGGACAGGGATTACGAGCAGTACTTC. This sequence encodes CASSRDRDYEQYF.

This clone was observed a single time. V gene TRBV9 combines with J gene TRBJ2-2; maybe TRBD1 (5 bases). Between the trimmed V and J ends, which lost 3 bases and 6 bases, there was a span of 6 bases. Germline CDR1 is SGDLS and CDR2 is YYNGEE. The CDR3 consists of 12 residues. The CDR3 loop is CASSEGSGELFF. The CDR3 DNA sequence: TGTGCCAGCAGCGAGGGGTCCGGGGAGCTGTTTTTT.

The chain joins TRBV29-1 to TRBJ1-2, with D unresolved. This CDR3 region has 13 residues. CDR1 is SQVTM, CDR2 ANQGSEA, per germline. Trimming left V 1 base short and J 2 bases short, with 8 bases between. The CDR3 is CSVEGGGNYGYTF. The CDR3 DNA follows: TGCAGCGTTGAAGGCGGAGGCAACTATGGCTACACCTTC.

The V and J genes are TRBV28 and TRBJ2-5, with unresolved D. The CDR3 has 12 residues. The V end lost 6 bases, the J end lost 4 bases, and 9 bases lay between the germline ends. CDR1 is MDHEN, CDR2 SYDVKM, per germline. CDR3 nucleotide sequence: TGTGCCAGCAGAACCCCTAGAGAGACCCAGTACTTC. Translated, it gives CASRTPRETQYF.

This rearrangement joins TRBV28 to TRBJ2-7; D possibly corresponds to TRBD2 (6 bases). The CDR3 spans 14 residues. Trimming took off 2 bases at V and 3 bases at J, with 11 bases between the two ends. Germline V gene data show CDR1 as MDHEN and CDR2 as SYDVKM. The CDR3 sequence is CASSLLRGVYEQYF. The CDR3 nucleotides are TGTGCCAGCAGTTTACTGCGGGGTGTCTACGAGCAGTACTTC.

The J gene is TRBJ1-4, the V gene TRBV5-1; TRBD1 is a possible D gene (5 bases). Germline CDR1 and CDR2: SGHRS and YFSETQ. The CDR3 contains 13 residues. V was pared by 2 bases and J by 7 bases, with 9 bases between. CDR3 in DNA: TGCGCCAGCAGCTTTACAGGACCTGAAAAACTGTTTTTT. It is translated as CASSFTGPEKLFF.

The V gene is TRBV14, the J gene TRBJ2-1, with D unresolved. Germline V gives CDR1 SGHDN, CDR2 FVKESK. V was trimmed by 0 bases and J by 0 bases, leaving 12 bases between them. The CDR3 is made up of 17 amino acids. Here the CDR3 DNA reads TGTGCCAGCAGCCAAGATATGTCCCGTAGCTCCTACAATGAGCAGTTCTTC. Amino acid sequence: CASSQDMSRSSYNEQFF.

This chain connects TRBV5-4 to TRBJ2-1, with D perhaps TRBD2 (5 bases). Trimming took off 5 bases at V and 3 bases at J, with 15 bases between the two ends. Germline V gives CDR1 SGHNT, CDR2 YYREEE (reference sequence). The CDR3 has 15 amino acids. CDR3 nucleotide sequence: TGTGCCAGCAGTCCCGAGGGAGTCCTCTACAATGAGCAGTTCTTC. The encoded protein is CASSPEGVLYNEQFF.

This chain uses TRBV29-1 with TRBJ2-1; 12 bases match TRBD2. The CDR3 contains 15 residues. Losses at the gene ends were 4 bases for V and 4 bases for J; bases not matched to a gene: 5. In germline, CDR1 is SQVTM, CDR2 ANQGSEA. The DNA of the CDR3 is TGCAGCGTTGGGGGACTAGCGGGTATATACAATGAGCAGTTCTTC. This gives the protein CSVGGLAGIYNEQFF.

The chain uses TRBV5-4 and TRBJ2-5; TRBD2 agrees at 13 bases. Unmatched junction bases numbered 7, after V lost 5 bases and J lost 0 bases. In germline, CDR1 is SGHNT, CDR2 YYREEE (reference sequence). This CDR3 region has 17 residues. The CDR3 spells CASSGGTSGAYQETQYF. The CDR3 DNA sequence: TGTGCCAGCAGTGGCGGGACTAGCGGGGCGTACCAAGAGACCCAGTACTTC.

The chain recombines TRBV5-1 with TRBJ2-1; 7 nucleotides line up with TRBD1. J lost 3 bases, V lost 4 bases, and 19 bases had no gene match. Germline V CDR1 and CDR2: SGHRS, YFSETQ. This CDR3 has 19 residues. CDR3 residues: CASSAPKNPRGTVYNEQFF. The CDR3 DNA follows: TGCGCCAGCAGCGCACCGAAGAATCCCCGTGGGACAGTCTACAATGAGCAGTTCTTC.